This TCR beta chain was recovered during a study of response to subunit inactivated influenza vaccine. Findings and caveats of the study: Each seasonal influenza vaccination, the authors suggested, recruits few new T cells.

This CDR3 spans 13 amino acids. Germline loops: CDR1 MNHNS, CDR2 SASEGT. The trim removed 6 bases at V and 4 bases at J, leaving 2 bases unmatched. TCRdb re-derived calls from the RT-PCR reads in MiXCR, one entry per CDR3 protein. The sample has 700,000 to 900,000 distinct CDR3 sequences, 20% to 25% seen once. To note about this clonotype: Its antigen is as yet unknown.

The rearrangement uses TRBV6-1 and TRBJ2-1; TRBD1 matches at 8 bases. The sample in question was PBMCs from blood, obtained more than 4 days after vaccination. The sequence came from a man aged 50 or older who received an inactivated influenza vaccine. CDR3 DNA: TGTGCCAGCAGAAACAGGGGGTACAATGAGCAGTTCTTC. This translates into CASRNRGYNEQFF.